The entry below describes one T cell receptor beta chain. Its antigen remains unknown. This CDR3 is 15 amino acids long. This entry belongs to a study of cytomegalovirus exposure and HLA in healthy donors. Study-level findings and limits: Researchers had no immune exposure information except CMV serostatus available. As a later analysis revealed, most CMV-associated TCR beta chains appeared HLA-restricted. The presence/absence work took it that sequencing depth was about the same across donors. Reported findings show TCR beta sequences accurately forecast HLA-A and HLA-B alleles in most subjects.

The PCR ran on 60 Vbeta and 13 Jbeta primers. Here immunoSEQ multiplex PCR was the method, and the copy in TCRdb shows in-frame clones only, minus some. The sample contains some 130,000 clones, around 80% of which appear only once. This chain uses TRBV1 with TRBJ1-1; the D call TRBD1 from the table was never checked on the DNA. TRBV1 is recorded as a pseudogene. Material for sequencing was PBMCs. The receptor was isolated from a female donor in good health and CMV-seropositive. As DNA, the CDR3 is TGCACCAGCAGCTATGACACCGTATTGAACACTGAAGCTTTCTTT. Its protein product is CTSSYDTVLNTEAFF.